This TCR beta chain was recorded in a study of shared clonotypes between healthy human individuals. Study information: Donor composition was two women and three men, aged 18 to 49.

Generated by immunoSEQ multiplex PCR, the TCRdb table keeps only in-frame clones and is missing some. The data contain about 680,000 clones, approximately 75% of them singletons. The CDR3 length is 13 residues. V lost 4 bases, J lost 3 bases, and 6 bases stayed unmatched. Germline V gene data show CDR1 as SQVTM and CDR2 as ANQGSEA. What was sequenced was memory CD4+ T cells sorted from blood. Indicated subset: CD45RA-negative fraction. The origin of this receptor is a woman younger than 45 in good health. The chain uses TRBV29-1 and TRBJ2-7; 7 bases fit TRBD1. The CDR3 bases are TGCAGCGTTGGAACGGGGACAGTCTACGAGCAGTACTTC. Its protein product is CSVGTGTVYEQYF.